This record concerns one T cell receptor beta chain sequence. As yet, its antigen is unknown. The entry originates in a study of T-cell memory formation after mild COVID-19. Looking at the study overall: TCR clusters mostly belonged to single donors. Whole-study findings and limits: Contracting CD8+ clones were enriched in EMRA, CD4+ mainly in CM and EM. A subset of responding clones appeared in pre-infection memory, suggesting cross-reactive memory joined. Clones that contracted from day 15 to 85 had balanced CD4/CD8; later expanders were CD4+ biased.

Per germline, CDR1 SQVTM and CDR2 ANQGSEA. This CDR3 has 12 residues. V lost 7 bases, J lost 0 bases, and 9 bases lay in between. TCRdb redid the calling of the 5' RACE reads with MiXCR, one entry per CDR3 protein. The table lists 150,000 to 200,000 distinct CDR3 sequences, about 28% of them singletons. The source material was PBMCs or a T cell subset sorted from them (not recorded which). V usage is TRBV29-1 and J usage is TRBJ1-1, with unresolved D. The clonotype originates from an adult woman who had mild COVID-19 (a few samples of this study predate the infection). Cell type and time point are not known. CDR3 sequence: CSARFLNTEAFF. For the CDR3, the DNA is TGCAGCGCTAGGTTTTTGAACACTGAAGCTTTCTTT.